This T cell receptor beta chain derives from a study of T cell repertoires in cytomegalovirus infection. Study-wide background: Matching HLA type, along with CMV infection, was indicated by public TCR beta signatures.

The CDR3 has 14 residues. J gave up 6 bases and V 8 bases, and 8 bases lay outside the gene matches. CDR1 and CDR2 (germline): MNHEY, SMNVEV (reference sequence). This clonotype was detected a few times. Its antigen is still unknown. TCRdb processed the reads anew with MiXCR; each CDR3 protein has one entry. The profile shows about 260,000 distinct CDR3 sequences, 12% to 15% of them singletons. Study-level points and caveats: Cumulative public TCR beta family frequency identified CMV carriers with the relevant HLA. Ex vivo, HLA-C-restricted CMV-specific TCR beta clonotypes prevailed over the rest of the response.

Sequencing used PBMCs. The rearrangement uses TRBV27 and TRBJ2-3; 10 positions agree with TRBD2. The clonotype comes from a human donor in good health (CMV status not recorded). Some clones in this sample may be carry-over from other donors' samples. CDR3 bases: TGTGCCAGCGCGAGCGGGGGGGCACGGGATACGCAGTATTTT. It translates to CASASGGARDTQYF.